The T cell receptor (beta chain) described here comes from a study of early T cells in non-severe SARS-CoV-2 infection. Attachment of unique molecular identifiers was made to individual cDNA molecules. TCRdb redid the calling of the 5' RACE reads with MiXCR, one entry per CDR3 protein. The repertoire holds approximately 69,000 distinct CDR3 sequences, with about an eighth as singletons. The ends were cut back, 2 bases at V and 2 bases at J, with 16 bases in the middle. The CDR3 covers 18 residues. Looked up from germline, CDR1 is SGHNT and CDR2 is YENEEA. Study findings and constraints: Private and CD4 specificities were missed by VDJdb matching, which favored anti-spike CD8 responses.

This clonotype showed up many times. The antigen is unknown. The TCR comes from an adult who was a healthcare worker with PCR-confirmed SARS-CoV-2 infection or an uninfected control (not recorded which). Sequenced material: whole blood, taken at baseline. The rearrangement links TRBV11-3 to TRBJ2-6; D may be TRBD1 (6 bases). CDR3 protein: CASSLWPTGTTGANVLTF. For the CDR3, the DNA is TGTGCCAGCAGCTTATGGCCCACAGGGACGACTGGGGCCAACGTCCTGACTTTC.